This TCR beta chain appears in the sequencing data of a study of blood T cell repertoires in COVID-19. The wider study: COVID-19 samples collected from the United States, Italy and Spain covered acute and convalescent phases.

V shed 6 bases, J shed 3 bases, and the junction held 4 bases outside the gene matches. There are 13 residues in the CDR3. Germline values: CDR1 LNHDA, CDR2 SQIVND (reference sequence). The repertoire was sequenced with immunoSEQ multiplex PCR; TCRdb's copy has only in-frame clones and lacks some. The sample holds tens of thousands of clones, roughly 78% seen once. What was sequenced was peripheral blood. The rearrangement joins TRBV19 to TRBJ1-2, with 7 bases matching TRBD1. The source of this sequence is a woman in her 70s with acute or convalescent COVID-19. CDR3 nucleotide sequence: TGTGCCAGTAGGACAGGGTTGGACTATGGCTACACCTTC. Residues: CASRTGLDYGYTF.